This TCR beta chain was found in a study of CD8 T cells in Susac syndrome. CD8+ and CD4+ T cells taken from blood had their TCR beta sequenced. Purification of the CD8+ and CD4+ T cells relied on negative isolation, and TEMRA cells underwent FACS enrichment. The authors reverse transcribed about 0.5 to 1 ug RNA with random hexamers. TCRdb analysed the immunoSEQ multiplex PCR reads with MiXCR anew, one entry per CDR3 protein. The table lists around 200,000 distinct CDR3 sequences, 95% of them singletons, with approximately 0.1% in the top ten. The CDR3 extends over 16 amino acids. Germline loops: CDR1 SGDLS, CDR2 YYNGEE. V lost 4 bases, J lost 2 bases, and 7 bases stayed unmatched.

Sequencing was performed on CD4+ T cells from PBMCs. The receptor was derived from a human donor in good health. The chain has TRBV9 and TRBJ2-3; TRBD2 matches at 10 bases. In nucleotides, the CDR3 is TGTGCCAGCAGCTCTAGGACTAGCGGTCCCACAGATACGCAGTATTTT. It translates to CASSSRTSGPTDTQYF.